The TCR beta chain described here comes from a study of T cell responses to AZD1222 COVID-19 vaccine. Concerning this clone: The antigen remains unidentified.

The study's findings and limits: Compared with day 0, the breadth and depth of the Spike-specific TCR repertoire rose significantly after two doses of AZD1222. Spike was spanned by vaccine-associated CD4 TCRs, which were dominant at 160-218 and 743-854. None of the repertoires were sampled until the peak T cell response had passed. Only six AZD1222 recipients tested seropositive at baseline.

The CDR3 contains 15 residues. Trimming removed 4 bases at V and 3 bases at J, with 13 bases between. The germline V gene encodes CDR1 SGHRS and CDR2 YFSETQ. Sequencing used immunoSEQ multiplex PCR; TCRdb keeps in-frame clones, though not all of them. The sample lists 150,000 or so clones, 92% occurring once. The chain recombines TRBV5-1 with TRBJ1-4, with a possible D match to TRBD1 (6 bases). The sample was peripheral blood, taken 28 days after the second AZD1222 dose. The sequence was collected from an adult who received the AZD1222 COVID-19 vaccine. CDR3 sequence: CASSPGGAANEKLFF. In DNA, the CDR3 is TGCGCCAGCAGCCCGGGGGGGGCCGCTAATGAAAAACTGTTTTTT.